These T cell receptor beta chains were read from a single sample in a study of cytomegalovirus exposure and HLA in healthy donors. Sequencing was performed with immunoSEQ multiplex PCR; in TCRdb, only in-frame clones are kept and a portion is missing. The table has about 120,000 clones, more than 75% seen once. Sequences were obtained from PBMCs. Receptors were obtained from a man younger than 35 in good health and CMV-seronegative. Both conserved end residues are part of each CDR3.

TRBJ1-2,TRBV6-1,CASSEAKQGSGYTF
TRBJ1-2,TRBV19,CASMEQGLYGYTF
TRBJ2-1,TRBV30,CAWSGSGRKGQFF
TRBJ2-3,TRBV10-1,CASSDRPSSGVSTDTQYF
TRBJ1-5,TRBV10-3,CAISESTTRGNQPQHF
TRBJ2-1,TRBV11-3,CASSLARDYGEQFF
TRBJ2-7,TRBV5-1,CASSSEPGQAYEQYF
TRBJ2-2,TRBV18,CASSPVRTGELFF
TRBJ2-7,TRBV27,CASSPGTGSEQYF
TRBJ2-7,TRBV5-5,CASSPWSTYEQYF
TRBJ2-5,TRBV29-1,CSGQRGQETQYF